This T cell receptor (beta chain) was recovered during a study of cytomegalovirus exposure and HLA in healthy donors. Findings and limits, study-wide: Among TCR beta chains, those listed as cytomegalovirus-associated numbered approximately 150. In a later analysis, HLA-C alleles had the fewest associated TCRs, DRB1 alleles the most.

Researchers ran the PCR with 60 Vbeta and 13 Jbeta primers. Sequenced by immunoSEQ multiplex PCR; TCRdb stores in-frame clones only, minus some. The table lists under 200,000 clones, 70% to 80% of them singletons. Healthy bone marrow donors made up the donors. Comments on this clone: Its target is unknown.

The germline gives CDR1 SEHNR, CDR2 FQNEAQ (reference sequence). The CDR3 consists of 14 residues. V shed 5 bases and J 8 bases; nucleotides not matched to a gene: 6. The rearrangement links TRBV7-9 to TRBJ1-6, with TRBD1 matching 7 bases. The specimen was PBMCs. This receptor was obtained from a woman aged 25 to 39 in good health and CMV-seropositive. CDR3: CASSIRGNDSPLHF. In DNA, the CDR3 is TGTGCCAGCAGCATCAGGGGGAATGATTCACCCCTCCACTTT.